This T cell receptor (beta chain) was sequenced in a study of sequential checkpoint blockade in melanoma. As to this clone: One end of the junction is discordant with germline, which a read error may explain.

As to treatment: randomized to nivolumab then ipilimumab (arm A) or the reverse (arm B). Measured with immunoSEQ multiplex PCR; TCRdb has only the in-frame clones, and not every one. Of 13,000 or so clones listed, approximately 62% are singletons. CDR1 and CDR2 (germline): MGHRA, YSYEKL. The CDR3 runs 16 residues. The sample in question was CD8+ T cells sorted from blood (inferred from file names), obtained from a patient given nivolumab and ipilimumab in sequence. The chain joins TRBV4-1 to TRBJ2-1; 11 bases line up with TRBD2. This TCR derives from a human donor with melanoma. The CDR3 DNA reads TGTGCCAGCAGCCAGACTAGCGGGACCTATTACAATGAGCAGTTCTTC. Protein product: CASSQTSGTYYNEQFF.